A selection of T cell receptor beta chains follows, all from one sample in a study of neoadjuvant anti-PD-1 for oral cavity cancer. The table came from immunoSEQ multiplex PCR; TCRdb's copy has only in-frame clones and leaves some out. Among some 6,900 clones listed, 75% were seen once. The sample consisted of PBMCs, taken before nivolumab (anti-PD-1) treatment. Receptors originate from a person aged 35-79 years with oral cavity squamous cell carcinoma. CDR3s leave out the opening cysteine and the closing phenylalanine or tryptophan.

CDR3 protein,J gene,CDR3 length,V gene
ASSSEGGSPLH,TRBJ1-6,11,TRBV6-4
ASSEQLNYGYT,TRBJ1-2,11,TRBV2
ASSPDPANEKLF,TRBJ1-4,12,TRBV5-1
ASSQHRGPRPGPGTPSYEQY,TRBJ2-7,20,TRBV4-1
ASSQEEGGTTEAF,TRBJ1-1,13,TRBV4-2
ASSPDGRVNTEAF,TRBJ1-1,13,TRBV5-1
ASSLGRGLGETQY,TRBJ2-5,13,TRBV7-2
ASSLGTGVGDSNQPQH,TRBJ1-5,16,TRBV28
ASSLAWAAYGYT,TRBJ1-2,12,TRBV7-9
ASSQSNSFSGNQPQH,TRBJ1-5,15,TRBV16
ASSYSGGGAGETQY,TRBJ2-5,14,TRBV6-5
ASSEGTGLNTEAF,TRBJ1-1,13,TRBV6-1
ASSPQDRQFYEQY,TRBJ2-7,13,TRBV4-3
ASSTQWGNTEAF,TRBJ1-1,12,TRBV11-2
ASTPGRYNEQF,TRBJ2-1,11,TRBV7-9
ASNVRDLRDGNQPQH,TRBJ1-5,15,TRBV2
ASTEWGGQETQY,TRBJ2-5,12,TRBV6-1
ASSTRDIGTEAF,TRBJ1-1,12,TRBV19
ASSEDRGHMNTEAF,TRBJ1-1,14,TRBV27
ASSYRLTYGYT,TRBJ1-2,11,TRBV6-5
ASSPRTSLADTQY,TRBJ2-3,13,TRBV9
ASSFGATKNIQY,TRBJ2-4,12,TRBV5-1
AISDPTSRSTDTQY,TRBJ2-3,14,TRBV10-3
ASTLTSGKSTEAF,TRBJ1-1,13,TRBV7-8
ASSLMTGNNSPLH,TRBJ1-6,13,TRBV7-2
ASSLGGAGQPQH,TRBJ1-5,12,TRBV4-3
ASSRFGRTSQETQY,TRBJ2-5,14,TRBV6-6
ASRKQGLWEETQY,TRBJ2-5,13,TRBV2
AWSSTSSYEQY,TRBJ2-7,11,TRBV30
ASSFDPGGSGTEAF,TRBJ1-1,14,TRBV11-2
ASSLSPQETQY,TRBJ2-5,11,TRBV7-3
ASMRDSYEQY,TRBJ2-7,10,TRBV6-1
ASSQDGVNTVYT,TRBJ1-2,12,TRBV4-1
ASSLGTYNEQF,TRBJ2-1,11,TRBV11-2
ASSLIGAKNIQY,TRBJ2-4,12,TRBV7-2
ASSASLGTVNTGELF,TRBJ2-2,15,TRBV9
ASSSSPYQQTGQPMNTEAF,TRBJ1-1,19,TRBV7-6
ASSYRLGDQPQH,TRBJ1-5,12,TRBV6-6
SVEDQETGLSGELF,TRBJ2-2,14,TRBV29-1
ASSPQGTGNTGELF,TRBJ2-2,14,TRBV4-1
ASSTTSGGYNGQF,TRBJ2-1,13,TRBV7-9
ASSQVSQRGGRETQY,TRBJ2-5,15,TRBV4-2
ASSLERGSYQETQY,TRBJ2-5,14,TRBV11-2
ASSWTQNTEAF,TRBJ1-1,11,TRBV7-9
ASSQDQTVTEAF,TRBJ1-1,12,TRBV4-1
ASSLDQYRGHYNEQF,TRBJ2-1,15,TRBV11-2
ASSVEGGLADEQY,TRBJ2-7,13,TRBV9
ASREVTRAGGRNYGYT,TRBJ1-2,16,TRBV19
ASSLIGALYGYT,TRBJ1-2,12,TRBV7-9
ASSAQGGLESQH,TRBJ1-5,12,TRBV5-1
ASSLGVGTGELF,TRBJ2-2,12,TRBV5-6
ASRGGRLGLNNEQF,TRBJ2-1,14,TRBV19
ASSPTQGATGELF,TRBJ2-2,13,TRBV9
ASSIAGVQETQY,TRBJ2-5,12,TRBV6-5
ASSPGGNLAISNQH,TRBJ1-5,14,TRBV6-6
ASKMTGINTEAF,TRBJ1-1,12,TRBV28
ASSLYPGGTDTQY,TRBJ2-3,13,TRBV7-3